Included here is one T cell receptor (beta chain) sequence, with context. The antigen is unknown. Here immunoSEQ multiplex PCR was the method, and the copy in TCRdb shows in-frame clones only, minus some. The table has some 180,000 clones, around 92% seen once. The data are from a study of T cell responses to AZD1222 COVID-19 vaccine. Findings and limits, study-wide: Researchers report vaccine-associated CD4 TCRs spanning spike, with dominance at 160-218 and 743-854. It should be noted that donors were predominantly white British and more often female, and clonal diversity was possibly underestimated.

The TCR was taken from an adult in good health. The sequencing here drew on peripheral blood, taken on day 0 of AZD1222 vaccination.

CDR3 nucleotide sequence: TGTGCCAGCAGCTCGATCGCAGGGGGATATGGCTACACCTTC. Its translation is CASSSIAGGYGYTF. V and J are TRBV7-9 and TRBJ1-2, with 7 bases matching TRBD1. CDR3 length: 14 amino acids. Trimming cost V 4 bases and J 5 bases; bases outside gene matches: 7. CDR1 is SEHNR, CDR2 FQNEAQ, per germline (reference sequence).